The 17 T cell receptor beta chains below all came from one sample that was sequenced in a study of blood T cell repertoires in COVID-19 (dated by TCRdb to the early 2020s). Library preparation used the immunoSEQ multiplex PCR assay. Here the immuneACCESS table is served through TCRdb, limited to in-frame sequences with V and J called. Missing clones are a known gap in these copies; in checked studies unresolved V genes cover under half, and the rest lacks a known reason. The sample table lists roughly 160,000 clones, about 85% of them with a count of one. The ten largest clones represent almost 1% of the sample. Sequencing was performed on peripheral blood. These TCRs come from a man aged 18 to 35 with acute or convalescent COVID-19.

This clone was seen a handful of times. This chain joins TRBV6-5 and TRBJ2-1, with TRBD2 matching 15 bases. The V gene end was trimmed by 6 bases and the J gene end by 7 bases; junction bases not matched to a gene: 4. The CDR3 sequence is 15 residues long. The germline V gene encodes CDR1 MNHEY and CDR2 SVGAGI. The CDR3 nucleotides read TGTGCCAGCAGAAGGACTAGCGGGGGGGAAAATGAGCAGTTCTTC. It yields the protein CASRRTSGGENEQFF.

This clone appeared a single time. The rearrangement joins TRBV5-1 to TRBJ1-5; TRBD1 matches at 8 bases. The germline CDR1 and CDR2 sequences are SGHRS and YFSETQ. V was clipped by 0 bases and J by 5 bases; unmatched bases: 13. This CDR3 has 18 amino acids. The CDR3: CASSLDGTGPNPYQPQHF. The CDR3 region has the DNA TGCGCCAGCAGCTTGGATGGGACAGGCCCGAACCCCTATCAGCCCCAGCATTTT.

The chain has TRBV7-6 and TRBJ1-4; 8 bases are shared with TRBD1. The CDR3 sequence is 20 residues long. Germline CDR1 is SGHVS and CDR2 is FNYEAQ. V trimming: 5 bases; J trimming: 2 bases; junction bases outside the gene matches: 19. CDR3 sequence: CASSPMWTGPPNPTNEKLFF. The CDR3, as DNA: TGTGCCAGCAGCCCAATGTGGACAGGGCCGCCCAACCCGACTAATGAAAAACTGTTTTTT.

This chain uses TRBV6-2 or TRBV6-3 with TRBJ2-3; 10 bases are a match to TRBD2. The CDR3 loop spans 16 amino acids. V shed 6 bases, J shed 2 bases, and the junction held 8 bases outside the gene matches. Germline CDR1 reads MNHEY; CDR2 reads SVGEGT. CDR3 nucleotides: TGTGCCAGCAGCCCTAAGGGACTAGCGTTCACAGATACGCAGTATTTT. Its translation is CASSPKGLAFTDTQYF.

This chain connects TRBV27 to TRBJ2-2, with D possibly matching TRBD1 (5 bases). This CDR3 is 16 amino acids long. Per germline, CDR1 MNHEY and CDR2 SMNVEV (reference sequence). V lost 1 base, J lost 1 base, and 10 bases lay in between. The CDR3, as DNA: TGTGCCAGCAGTTTATACCAGGGCTTGAACACCGGGGAGCTGTTTTTT. Encoded protein: CASSLYQGLNTGELFF.

The chain links TRBV7-8 to TRBJ1-3; tentatively, D is TRBD1 (5 bases). Between the trimmed V and J ends, which lost 1 base and 3 bases, there was a span of 7 bases. CDR1 is SGHVS and CDR2 is FQNEAQ in the germline V gene. CDR3 length equals 14 residues. CDR3 in DNA: TGTGCCAGCAGCTTAGGGGGGGTTGGAAACACCATATATTTT. This gives the protein CASSLGGVGNTIYF. Looking up the rest from reference TRBV7-8 and TRBJ1-3 gives the full variable domain: GAGVSQSPRYKVAKRGQDVALRCDPISGHVSLFWYQQALGQGPEFLTYFQNEAQLDKSGLPSDRFFAERPEGSVSTLKIQRTQQEDSAVYLCASSLGGVGNTIYFGEGSWLTVV.

A few counts support this clone. This CDR3 is CACPPPSRGGFIPNQPQHF. As DNA, the CDR3 is TGTGCCTGCCCCCCCCCTAGCAGGGGCGGTTTTATCCCGAATCAGCCCCAGCATTTT. The chain combines TRBV30 with TRBJ1-5, with D possibly matching TRBD1 (6 bases). Trimming cost V 6 bases and J 4 bases, with 31 bases left between them. Germline V lookup: CDR1 GTSNPN, CDR2 SVGIG (reference sequence). The CDR3 spans 19 residues.

The chain uses TRBV6-1 and TRBJ2-7; TRBD1 matches at 7 bases. Germline CDR1 reads MNHNS; CDR2 reads SASEGT. The V and J ends lost 2 bases and 0 bases, in that order; junction bases with no gene match: 4. This CDR3 has 15 amino acids. The CDR3 loop is CASSELGTVSYEQYV. The CDR3 nucleotides read TGTGCCAGCAGTGAATTGGGGACAGTCTCCTACGAGCAGTACGTC.

V usage is TRBV5-1 and J usage is TRBJ2-5; 7 bases fit TRBD2. The CDR3 sequence is 13 residues long. Germline CDR1 SGHRS, CDR2 YFSETQ. Trimming took 0 bases from V and 6 from J; bases not matched to a gene: 2. DNA of the CDR3: TGCGCCAGCAGCTTGGCCGGGAGGCAGACCCAGTACTTC. Translating gives CASSLAGRQTQYF.

This chain links TRBV5-1 with TRBJ2-5; perhaps TRBD2 as D (5 bases). Germline V gene sequence: CDR1 SGHRS, CDR2 YFSETQ. The CDR3 runs 13 residues. The germline V and J ends were trimmed by 1 base and 4 bases, with 8 bases remaining between them. Written as DNA, the CDR3 is TGCGCCAGCAGCTTGTTTCGGGGAGAGACCCAGTACTTC. It encodes CASSLFRGETQYF.

This clone was recorded only once. The V call is TRBV10-1, the J call TRBJ1-5; D unclear. CDR3 size: 12 residues. V lost 3 bases, J lost 4 bases, and 4 bases lay in between. Germline V gene lookup returns CDR1 WNHNN and CDR2 SYGVQD (reference sequence). The CDR3 sequence: CASSDSNQPQHF. The CDR3 DNA sequence: TGCGCCAGCAGTGACAGTAATCAGCCCCAGCATTTT.

The chain is built from TRBV28 and TRBJ1-2; D is perhaps TRBD1 (6 bases). The V end lost 7 bases, the J end lost 4 bases, and 19 bases lay between the germline ends. Germline CDR1 is MDHEN and CDR2 is SYDVKM. This CDR3 contains 15 residues. The CDR3 DNA follows: TGTGCCAGCAAAAGCCAGGGGTCAGGAGGCTATGGCTACACCTTC. It specifies CASKSQGSGGYGYTF.

The chain is built from TRBV6-6 and TRBJ1-4; 7 nucleotides agree with TRBD1. With V trimmed by 5 bases and J by 2 bases, 2 bases remained unmatched. Per germline, CDR1 MNHNY and CDR2 SVGAGI (reference sequence). This CDR3 is 14 amino acids long. CDR3 nucleotides: TGTGCCAGCAGTGCACAGGGGACTAATGAAAAACTGTTTTTT. Its protein is CASSAQGTNEKLFF.

The chain recombines TRBV7-2 with TRBJ1-4; 9 bases are a match to TRBD1. V lost 5 bases to trimming and J lost 7 bases; unmatched junction nucleotides: 17. Germline V gene sequence: CDR1 SGHTA, CDR2 FQGNSA. CDR3 length: 18 residues. The CDR3 DNA follows: TGTGCCAGCAGCATTACCGGGACAGGGAAATTCTTTGGTGAAAAACTGTTTTTT. Protein product: CASSITGTGKFFGEKLFF.

The chain uses TRBV2 and TRBJ1-6; possibly TRBD1 for D (5 bases). The CDR3 is made up of 16 amino acids. From germline, CDR1 is SNHLY and CDR2 FYNNEI. V lost 6 bases and J 7 bases, leaving 19 bases between the germline ends. This CDR3 reads CASSDGYRWSNSPLHF. CDR3 nucleotide sequence: TGTGCCAGCAGCGACGGTTACAGGTGGTCGAATTCACCCCTCCACTTT.

The rearrangement uses TRBV7-2 and TRBJ2-5; the match to TRBD2 covers 12 bases. Unmatched junction bases numbered 1, after V lost 1 base and J lost 1 base. CDR3 length: 16 residues. Looked up from germline, CDR1 is SGHTA and CDR2 is FQGNSA. CDR3 nucleotides: TGTGCCAGCAGCTTAGGACTAGCGGGGGCCCAAGAGACCCAGTACTTC. The encoded protein is CASSLGLAGAQETQYF. The complete variable domain, with remaining parts taken from reference TRBV7-2 and TRBJ2-5, reads GAGVSQSPSNKVTEKGKDVELRCDPISGHTALYWYRQSLGQGLEFLIYFQGNSAPDKSGLPSDRFSAERTGGSVSTLTIQRTQQEDSAVYLCASSLGLAGAQETQYFGPGTRLLVL.

This clone came up a few times. This sequence joins TRBV20-1 and TRBJ2-7, with 7 bases fitting TRBD1. Germline V lookup: CDR1 DFQATT, CDR2 SNEGSKA (reference sequence). This CDR3 has 13 residues. The junction had 7 bases not matched to a gene; V was cut back by 3 bases and J by 5 bases. The CDR3 DNA follows: TGCAGTGCTAGTAACAGGGGTCTCGACGAGCAGTACGTC. The encoded protein is CSASNRGLDEQYV.